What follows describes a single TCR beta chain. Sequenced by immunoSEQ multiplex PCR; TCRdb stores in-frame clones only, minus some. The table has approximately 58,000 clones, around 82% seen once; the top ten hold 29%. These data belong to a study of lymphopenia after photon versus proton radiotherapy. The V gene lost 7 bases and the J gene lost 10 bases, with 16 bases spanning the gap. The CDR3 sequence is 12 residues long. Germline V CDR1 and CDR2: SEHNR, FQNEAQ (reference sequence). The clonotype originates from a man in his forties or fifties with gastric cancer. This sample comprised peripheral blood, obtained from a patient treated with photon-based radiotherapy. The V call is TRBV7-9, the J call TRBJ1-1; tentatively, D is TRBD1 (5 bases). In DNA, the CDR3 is TGTGCCAGCACCCTATGGACAATAGGAGCTTTCTTT. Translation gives CASTLWTIGAFF.